This TCR beta chain derives from a study of cytomegalovirus exposure and HLA in healthy donors. Study observations and caveats: A later analysis reported that several of the most significant clusters appeared to be linked to common viral pathogens, among them Epstein-Barr virus. It was reportedly the case that the classifier diagnosed cytomegalovirus status with high specificity and sensitivity.

The PCR employed 60 Vbeta primers together with 13 Jbeta primers. In the authors' workflow: Among the unique TCR beta chains that a later analysis counted, about 81 million in all, about 11 million were shared. Generated by immunoSEQ multiplex PCR, the TCRdb table keeps only in-frame clones and is missing some. That table gives V, J and clone size, and the DNA gave D and trimming. This sample has about 100,000 clones, with about four fifths found just once. A word on this clone: Its antigen is not identified.

CDR1 is MGHRA, CDR2 YSYEKL, per germline. CDR3 size: 15 residues. The V end was cut by 0 bases, the J end by 0 bases, with 9 bases between. As for the donors, each was a healthy bone marrow donor. The J gene is TRBJ2-7, the V gene TRBV4-1; maybe TRBD2 (6 bases). The sample was PBMCs. The receptor was derived from a man aged 35 to 55 in good health and CMV-seropositive. CDR3 nucleotide sequence: TGCGCCAGCAGCCAAGATCGGGGGATCTCCTACGAGCAGTACTTC. Translated: CASSQDRGISYEQYF.